These 30 T cell receptor beta chains originate from one sample sequenced in a study of technical replicates of blood from several donors. Some clones are missing from TCRdb's copy, which holds only in-frame ones; the method was immunoSEQ multiplex PCR. This sample yields about 76,000 clones, of which around nine tenths are seen a single time; 0.25% belongs to the top ten. Sequenced material: T cells isolated from PBMCs. The receptors derive from a human donor in good health.

This sequence joins TRBV5-1 and TRBJ2-7; 10 bases match TRBD2. The ends lost 0 bases at V and 2 bases at J; junction bases unmatched: 8. The CDR3 has 17 residues. Germline CDR1 is SGHRS and CDR2 is YFSETQ. The CDR3 region is CASSLALTSGHPYEQYF. DNA of the CDR3: TGCGCCAGCAGCTTGGCCCTGACTAGCGGGCACCCCTACGAGCAGTACTTC.

V usage is TRBV2 and J usage is TRBJ1-5, with TRBD1 as a possible D gene (5 bases). The CDR3 totals 14 residues. V lost 3 bases and J lost 3, with 9 bases in between. The germline CDR1 and CDR2 sequences are SNHLY and FYNNEI. Here the CDR3 reads CASSDGTPNQPQHF. The CDR3 DNA follows: TGTGCCAGCAGTGATGGGACTCCCAATCAGCCCCAGCATTTT.

V and J are TRBV19 and TRBJ1-1; possibly TRBD1 for D (5 bases). The CDR3 loop spans 13 amino acids. V was trimmed by 5 bases and J by 5 bases, leaving 12 bases between them. Germline V CDR1 and CDR2: LNHDA, SQIVND (reference sequence). This CDR3 is CASSGGGGTEAFF. The DNA of the CDR3 is TGTGCCAGTAGTGGGGGAGGAGGTACTGAAGCTTTCTTT.

The chain carries TRBV7-9 and TRBJ1-2; TRBD1 might be the D (5 bases). Per the germline V gene, CDR1 is SEHNR and CDR2 is FQNEAQ (reference sequence). This CDR3 is built from 15 residues. V dropped 3 bases and J dropped 4 bases, with 15 bases sitting between them. Here the CDR3 DNA reads TGTGCCAGCAGCTTCCCGTCGACAGCCCCCTATGGCTACACCTTC. Its translation is CASSFPSTAPYGYTF.

The chain is built from TRBV19 and TRBJ2-3; no definite D call. This CDR3 region has 14 residues. The germline V and J ends were trimmed by 4 bases and 2 bases, with 10 bases remaining between them. Germline values: CDR1 LNHDA, CDR2 SQIVND (reference sequence). The CDR3 nucleotides are TGTGCCAGTAGTACTTCGACTGTCACAGATACGCAGTATTTT. Residues: CASSTSTVTDTQYF.

This chain joins TRBV5-4 and TRBJ2-7; 11 nucleotides line up with TRBD2. V lost 4 bases to trimming and J lost 7 bases; unmatched junction nucleotides: 7. Germline V gene lookup returns CDR1 SGHNT and CDR2 YYREEE (reference sequence). The CDR3 is 14 amino acids. CDR3 bases: TGTGCCAGCAGCGACGGACTAGCGGGTAAGGAGCAGTACTTC. The encoded protein is CASSDGLAGKEQYF.

The gene calls are TRBV19 and TRBJ1-5, with D maybe TRBD1 (6 bases). V lost 9 bases and J lost 7, with 19 bases in between. Germline loops: CDR1 LNHDA, CDR2 SQIVND (reference sequence). This CDR3 is built from 14 residues. This CDR3 reads CASNDIGGGQPQHF. CDR3 in DNA: TGTGCCAGCAATGATATAGGGGGGGGCCAGCCCCAGCATTTT.

The rearrangement uses TRBV6-5 and TRBJ2-6, with D hard to call. The length of the CDR3 is 15 residues. Germline assignment: CDR1 MNHEY and CDR2 SVGAGI. The V gene lost 6 bases and the J gene lost 3 bases, with 12 bases spanning the gap. CDR3 nucleotides: TGTGCCAGCAGCCCACAACCATTTGGGGCCAACGTCCTGACTTTC. Its protein is CASSPQPFGANVLTF.

The chain has TRBV6-5 and TRBJ1-1, with D possibly matching TRBD1 (5 bases). Trimming removed 6 bases from V and 4 bases from J, with 12 bases in between. This CDR3 spans 13 amino acids. The V gene's germline CDR1 is MNHEY and CDR2 SVGAGI. This CDR3 is CASRDFGGTEAFF. In nucleotides, the CDR3 is TGTGCCAGCAGAGATTTCGGGGGCACTGAAGCTTTCTTT.

The chain couples TRBV7-9 to TRBJ1-1, with a possible D match to TRBD1 (5 bases). V was clipped by 7 bases and J by 3 bases, with 12 bases between them. The germline V gene has CDR1 SEHNR and CDR2 FQNEAQ (reference sequence). This CDR3 has 13 amino acids. The CDR3 bases are TGTGCCAGCACCCATGGGGGGGACACTGAAGCTTTCTTT. Protein sequence: CASTHGGDTEAFF.

The chain employs TRBV4-1 and TRBJ1-1; 7 bases fit TRBD1. The germline V gene has CDR1 MGHRA and CDR2 YSYEKL. The V segment lost 1 base and the J segment 4 bases; nucleotides outside the gene matches: 3. There are 14 residues in the CDR3. The CDR3, as DNA: TGCGCCAGCAGCCAAGTACAGGGGTCCACTGAAGCTTTCTTT. Translation gives CASSQVQGSTEAFF.

This rearrangement joins TRBV11-2 to TRBJ1-5; D is possibly TRBD1 (6 bases). The V gene lost 8 bases and the J gene lost 4 bases, with 15 bases spanning the gap. Germline V lookup: CDR1 SGHAT, CDR2 FQNNGV. This CDR3 has 14 amino acids. CDR3 protein: CASGPQGNNQPQHF. In DNA form, the CDR3 reads TGTGCCAGCGGACCTCAGGGGAATAATCAGCCCCAGCATTTT.

V and J are TRBV28 and TRBJ1-2; 8 bases agree with TRBD1. With 2 bases clipped from V and 5 bases from J, the junction kept 10 bases outside the gene matches. This CDR3 comprises 16 residues. Looked up from germline, CDR1 is MDHEN and CDR2 is SYDVKM. The CDR3 DNA is TGTGCCAGCAGTTTAGGGGGGCAGGGGGCTTGGTATGGCTACACCTTC. Translating gives CASSLGGQGAWYGYTF.

The J gene is TRBJ2-5, the V gene TRBV27; 8 nucleotides match TRBD1. The length of the CDR3 is 15 residues. The V segment lost 2 bases and the J segment 4 bases; nucleotides outside the gene matches: 6. From germline, CDR1 is MNHEY and CDR2 SMNVEV (reference sequence). The CDR3 spells CASSLLAGGVETQYF. The DNA of the CDR3 is TGTGCCAGCAGTTTACTCGCAGGGGGCGTAGAGACCCAGTACTTC.

The CDR3 bases are TGTGCAATTGGCAGGGGGCAGGAAAAACTGTTTTTT. This encodes CAIGRGQEKLFF. The chain carries TRBV6-1 and TRBJ1-4; 8 bases agree with TRBD1. Germline lookup yields CDR1 MNHNS and CDR2 SASEGT. The CDR3 consists of 12 residues.

CDR3 nucleotide sequence: TGTGCCAGCAGCTTGGCGGGGGGCCTCACCGGGGAGCTGTTTTTT. Protein sequence: CASSLAGGLTGELFF. This sequence joins TRBV5-4 and TRBJ2-2; tentative D call: TRBD2 (7 bases). This CDR3 spans 15 amino acids. Germline assignment: CDR1 SGHNT and CDR2 YYREEE (reference sequence). With 0 bases removed from V and 4 bases from J, the gap between germline ends came to 10 bases.

The rearrangement joins TRBV7-2 to TRBJ2-5, with 7 bases lining up with TRBD2. The CDR3 totals 16 residues. Germline values: CDR1 SGHTA, CDR2 FQGNSA. Trimming took 4 bases from V and 5 from J; bases not matched to a gene: 13. CDR3 amino acids: CASSSELRGRGETQYF. For the CDR3, the DNA is TGTGCCAGCAGCTCCGAGCTGCGGGGGAGAGGGGAGACCCAGTACTTC.

This clone was seen a single time. The chain employs TRBV10-1 and TRBJ2-2, with D uncertain. This CDR3 has 14 amino acids. V dropped 4 bases and J dropped 0 bases, with 6 bases sitting between them. Germline assignment: CDR1 WNHNN and CDR2 SYGVQD (reference sequence). Here the CDR3 reads CASSATANTGELFF. The CDR3 nucleotides are TGCGCCAGCAGTGCTACAGCGAACACCGGGGAGCTGTTTTTT.

This clone occurred once. This chain uses TRBV6-1 with TRBJ2-3; a weak D match, TRBD2 (5 bases). The CDR3 runs to 14 residues. The ends were cut back, 8 bases at V and 0 bases at J, with 12 bases in the middle. The germline V gene has CDR1 MNHNS and CDR2 SASEGT. The CDR3 sequence: CASRREFSTDTQYF. In DNA, the CDR3 is TGTGCCAGCCGCCGGGAATTTAGCACAGATACGCAGTATTTT.

This clone was detected only a few times. The chain uses TRBV29-1 and TRBJ1-1; weak D call: TRBD1 (6 bases). V dropped 7 bases and J dropped 4 bases, with 13 bases sitting between them. The CDR3 is 12 residues long. CDR1 and CDR2 (germline): SQVTM, ANQGSEA. The CDR3 sequence is CSGNQGSTEAFF. DNA for the CDR3: TGCAGCGGGAATCAGGGGTCCACTGAAGCTTTCTTT.

The V call is TRBV5-1, the J call TRBJ1-1, with 8 bases aligning to TRBD1. V gave up 0 bases and J gave up 6 bases; unmatched junction bases: 10. The CDR3 spans 16 residues. CDR1 and CDR2 from the germline V gene are SGHRS and YFSETQ. The CDR3 loop reads CASSLVGRMTGAEAFF. The CDR3 DNA sequence: TGCGCCAGCAGCTTGGTCGGAAGAATGACAGGGGCTGAAGCTTTCTTT.

V and J are TRBV15 and TRBJ1-2; 7 nucleotides match TRBD1. The germline gives CDR1 LNHNV, CDR2 YYDKDF (reference sequence). The CDR3 loop spans 15 amino acids. The V gene end was trimmed by 0 bases and the J gene end by 3 bases; junction bases not matched to a gene: 4. CDR3 loop: CATSRDRGRDYGYTF. CDR3 bases: TGTGCCACCAGCAGAGATAGGGGGCGCGACTATGGCTACACCTTC.

The chain couples TRBV6-4 to TRBJ2-3, with 12 bases that match TRBD1. This CDR3 is built from 15 residues. Trimming removed 2 bases from V and 4 bases from J; junction bases left unmatched: 1. Germline V gives CDR1 MRHNA, CDR2 SNTAGT. CDR3 loop: CASSDGTGGADTQYF. The CDR3 DNA follows: TGTGCCAGCAGTGACGGGACAGGGGGCGCAGATACGCAGTATTTT.

The chain recombines TRBV7-2 with TRBJ1-4; D is ambiguous. V was shortened by 6 bases and J by 0 bases, with 8 bases between the two germline ends. The length of the CDR3 is 14 residues. CDR1 and CDR2 (germline): SGHTA, FQGNSA. CDR3 residues: CASRPTTTNEKLFF. DNA of the CDR3: TGTGCCAGCAGACCGACAACAACTAATGAAAAACTGTTTTTT.

The chain uses TRBV27 and TRBJ2-7; 14 bases are a match to TRBD2. V lost 0 bases, J lost 10 bases, and 5 bases stayed unmatched. Germline loops: CDR1 MNHEY, CDR2 SMNVEV (reference sequence). The CDR3 length is 15 residues. In DNA form, the CDR3 reads TGTGCCAGCAGTTTATCGGGACTAGCGGGAGTCGATCAGTACTTC. It translates to CASSLSGLAGVDQYF.

The V call is TRBV6-5, the J call TRBJ2-1; 7 nucleotides agree with TRBD1. Trimming removed 2 bases from V and 7 bases from J; junction bases left unmatched: 2. The V gene's germline CDR1 is MNHEY and CDR2 SVGAGI. This CDR3 comprises 13 residues. The CDR3 nucleotides read TGTGCCAGCAGTTACCAGGGGGATAATGAGCAGTTCTTC. This encodes CASSYQGDNEQFF.

The V gene is TRBV4-1, the J gene TRBJ2-1; TRBD2 matches 8 bases. CDR1 is MGHRA, CDR2 YSYEKL, per germline. The CDR3 runs 14 residues. Unmatched junction bases numbered 5, after V lost 4 bases and J lost 6 bases. The CDR3 protein is CASSPREGRNEQFF. The CDR3 bases are TGCGCCAGCAGCCCTCGGGAGGGCCGCAATGAGCAGTTCTTC.

The chain has TRBV29-1 and TRBJ2-1; tentatively, D is TRBD2 (5 bases). The V gene lost 5 bases and the J gene lost 0 bases, with 8 bases spanning the gap. CDR3 length: 13 amino acids. The germline V gene has CDR1 SQVTM and CDR2 ANQGSEA. As DNA, the CDR3 is TGCAGCGTTAAACGGGACTCCTACAATGAGCAGTTCTTC. It specifies CSVKRDSYNEQFF.

The chain combines TRBV2 with TRBJ2-1; TRBD2 aligns across 10 bases. CDR1 is SNHLY, CDR2 FYNNEI, per germline. Unmatched junction bases numbered 8, after V lost 7 bases and J lost 5 bases. The CDR3 is 15 amino acids. The CDR3 here is CASMWGTSANNEQFF. For the CDR3, the DNA is TGTGCCAGCATGTGGGGGACTAGCGCAAACAATGAGCAGTTCTTC. The variable domain in full, completed from reference TRBV2 and TRBJ2-1, reads EPEVTQTPSHQVTQMGQEVILRCVPISNHLYFYWYRQILGQKVEFLVSFYNNEISEKSEIFDDQFSVERPDGSNFTLKIRSTKLEDSAMYFCASMWGTSANNEQFFGPGTRLTVL.

The chain combines TRBV14 with TRBJ1-4, with D perhaps matching TRBD1 (6 bases). Deletions cut 4 bases from V and 4 bases from J, with 16 bases between. The germline V gene has CDR1 SGHDN and CDR2 FVKESK. The CDR3 has 16 amino acids. CDR3 sequence: CASSRLGTGNNEKLFF. CDR3 sequence (DNA): TGTGCCAGCAGCCGGCTGGGAACAGGGAATAATGAAAAACTGTTTTTT.